The present T cell receptor beta chain was sequenced within a study of OX40 agonist ivuxolimab in advanced cancers. In the study overall: A history of anti-PD-1, anti-PD-L1 or anti-CTLA-4 therapy was acceptable, and 40% had some. Three patients responded partially, comprising one with hepatocellular carcinoma and two with cutaneous melanoma.

On this clone itself: The antigen is undetermined.

TCRdb keeps only in-frame clones here, not all; method: immunoSEQ multiplex PCR. The sample holds approximately 28,000 clones, 70% to 90% seen once. Study-wide results and caveats: At 0.1 to 3.0 mg/kg and by week 6, clonal expansion occurred in CD4+ and CD8+ blood T cells.

V dropped 6 bases and J dropped 5; count of bases not matched to a gene: 2. The germline V gene has CDR1 ENHRY and CDR2 SYGVKD. This CDR3 is 13 amino acids long. The V and J genes are TRBV10-3 and TRBJ2-5, with 11 bases identical to TRBD1. The sequencing here drew on CD4+ or CD8+ T cells sorted from blood, taken in a trial of the OX40 agonist ivuxolimab. This sequence originates from an adult with an advanced solid tumor such as melanoma, head and neck, liver or kidney cancer. CDR3 protein: CAIRDRGLETQYF. In nucleotides, the CDR3 is TGTGCCATCAGGGACAGGGGGCTCGAGACCCAGTACTTC.